This T cell receptor (beta chain) was recovered during a study of blood T cell repertoires in COVID-19. CDR3 length equals 13 residues. V lost 3 bases and J 9 bases, leaving 12 bases between the germline ends. Germline V CDR1 and CDR2: SNHLY, FYNNEI. TCRdb's table, derived via immunoSEQ multiplex PCR, lists solely in-frame clones and lacks some. The sample includes about 80,000 clones, 65% to 85% of them seen just once. The origin of this receptor is a man at least 80 years old with active or convalescent COVID-19. This rearrangement joins TRBV2 to TRBJ1-5; no clear D gene. The material sequenced was peripheral blood. CDR3: CASSERRATPQHF. CDR3 in DNA: TGTGCCAGCAGTGAGAGGCGGGCTACGCCCCAGCATTTT.